The clone carrying this T cell receptor (beta chain) has more than one count but fewer than ten. With 0 bases clipped from V and 5 bases from J, the junction kept 9 bases outside the gene matches. The CDR3 runs to 17 residues. Germline values: CDR1 LGHNA, CDR2 YNFKEQ. These data belong to a study of OX40 agonist ivuxolimab in advanced cancers. Assay used: immunoSEQ multiplex PCR; TCRdb lists only in-frame clones, some missing. Here the sample spans just over 90,000 clones, 85% to 95% being singletons. Material: CD4+ or CD8+ T cells sorted from blood, obtained in a trial of the OX40 agonist ivuxolimab. The rearrangement uses TRBV4-2 and TRBJ2-2; 7 bases map to TRBD1. The receptor was derived from an adult with an advanced solid tumor such as melanoma, head and neck, liver or kidney cancer. The CDR3 is CASSQDWPGGFTGELFF. The CDR3 DNA is TGTGCCAGCAGCCAAGACTGGCCAGGGGGATTTACCGGGGAGCTGTTTTTT.